This record looks at one T cell receptor (beta chain) sequence and its context. This sample was included in a study of T cell changes during pregnancy in multiple sclerosis. V shed 3 bases and J 4 bases; nucleotides not matched to a gene: 11. The CDR3 covers 15 residues. Germline V CDR1 and CDR2: GTSNPN, SVGIG (reference sequence). TCRdb's copy holds only in-frame clones and misses some; the assay was immunoSEQ multiplex PCR. The table has about 40,000 clones, 90% seen once. The sequence was obtained from a female donor in good health, enrolled as a control in a pregnancy study. Source: peripheral blood, taken in the second trimester of pregnancy. This chain connects TRBV30 to TRBJ1-1, with 7 bases matching TRBD1. The CDR3 spells CAWSASRGSVTEAFF. The CDR3 DNA sequence: TGTGCCTGGAGCGCAAGCAGGGGGAGCGTCACTGAAGCTTTCTTT. The variable domain in full, completed from reference TRBV30 and TRBJ1-1, reads SQTIHQWPATLVQPVGSPLSLECTVEGTSNPNLYWYRQAAGRGLQLLFYSVGIGQISSEVPQNLSASRPQDRQFILSSKKLLLSDSGFYLCAWSASRGSVTEAFFGQGTRLTVV.